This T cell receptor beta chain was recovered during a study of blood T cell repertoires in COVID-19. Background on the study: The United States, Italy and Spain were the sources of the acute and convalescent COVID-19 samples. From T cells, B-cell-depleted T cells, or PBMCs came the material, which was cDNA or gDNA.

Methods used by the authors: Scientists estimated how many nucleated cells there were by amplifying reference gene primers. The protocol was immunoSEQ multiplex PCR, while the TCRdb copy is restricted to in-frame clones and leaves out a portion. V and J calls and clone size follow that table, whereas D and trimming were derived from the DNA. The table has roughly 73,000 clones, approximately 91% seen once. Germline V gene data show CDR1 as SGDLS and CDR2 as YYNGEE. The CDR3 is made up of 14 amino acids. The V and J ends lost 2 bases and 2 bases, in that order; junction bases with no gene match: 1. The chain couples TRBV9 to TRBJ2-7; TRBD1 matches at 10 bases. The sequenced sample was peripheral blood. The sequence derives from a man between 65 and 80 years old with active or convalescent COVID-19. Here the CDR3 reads CASSVGQGAYEQYF. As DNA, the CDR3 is TGTGCCAGCAGCGTTGGACAGGGGGCCTACGAGCAGTACTTC.